These 4 T cell receptor beta chains were all obtained from the same sample, sequenced in a study of a mutant IDH1 vaccine in newly diagnosed glioma. Produced via immunoSEQ multiplex PCR; TCRdb's table is partial and in-frame only. The sample holds tens of thousands of clones, roughly nine tenths seen once. Time point described: week 47, end of study. Topical imiquimod accompanied each vaccine dose, which consisted of 300 ug of mutant IDH1 20-mer peptide. No antigens are known for them. Material: PBMCs, obtained from a glioma patient whose treatment included an IDH1 peptide vaccine. These receptors came from a man aged 35-49 years with glioma.

The chain uses TRBV18 and TRBJ2-2, with D possibly being TRBD1 (6 bases). Trimming pared 6 bases from V and 5 bases from J, leaving 16 bases between. The CDR3 spans 15 residues. Germline assignment: CDR1 KGHSH and CDR2 LQKENI. CDR3 amino acids: CASSPNREGTGELFF. The CDR3 DNA reads TGTGCCAGCTCGCCGAACAGGGAAGGAACCGGGGAGCTGTTTTTT.

The chain carries TRBV27 and TRBJ2-3; 7 nucleotides align to TRBD1. Per germline, CDR1 MNHEY and CDR2 SMNVEV (reference sequence). With V trimmed by 4 bases and J by 3 bases, 7 bases remained unmatched. This CDR3 has 15 residues. The CDR3 spells CASSSGQWGTDTQYF. CDR3 coding DNA: TGTGCCAGCAGTTCGGGACAGTGGGGGACAGATACGCAGTATTTT.

This chain uses TRBV5-1 with TRBJ2-2; 11 nucleotides match TRBD1. Trimming removed 7 bases from V and 5 bases from J; junction bases left unmatched: 1. CDR1 is SGHRS, CDR2 YFSETQ, per germline. The CDR3 is 13 residues long. The CDR3 DNA reads TGCGCCAGCGGGACAGGGGGAACCGGGGAGCTGTTTTTT. This encodes CASGTGGTGELFF. The full variable domain, in which reference TRBV5-1 and TRBJ2-2 provide the parts outside the CDR3, is KAGVTQTPRYLIKTRGQQVTLSCSPISGHRSVSWYQQTPGQGLQFLFEYFSETQRNKGNFPGRFSGRQFSNSRSEMNVSTLELGDSALYLCASGTGGTGELFFGEGSRLTVL.

The chain links TRBV4-2 to TRBJ2-3, with 9 bases identical to TRBD2. CDR1 and CDR2 (germline): LGHNA, YNFKEQ. V trimming: 0 bases; J trimming: 3 bases; junction bases outside the gene matches: 7. The CDR3 totals 17 residues. CDR3 sequence (DNA): TGTGCCAGCAGCCAAGATCGGCTAGCGGGGAGAACAGATACGCAGTATTTT. Translated: CASSQDRLAGRTDTQYF.